This is a list of T cell receptor beta chains from one sample in a study of T cells expressing NK-cell markers. Each CDR3 protein gets one entry in TCRdb, which reprocessed the 5' RACE reads and gives no DNA. The sample spans about 120,000 distinct CDR3 sequences; the ten largest clones claim roughly 18%. Sequences were obtained from blood T cells: a sorted CD56 or NKG2C T cell subset, CD4+ or CD8+ T cells, or bulk PBMC T cells (not recorded which). These receptors were collected from a woman aged 18 to 75 in good health. Both conserved end residues are part of each CDR3. Clone size is shown for a subset of rows, as once, few, many or a class of expanded clone.

V	size	J	CDR3
TRBV11-3	NA	TRBJ1-4	CASSLARTTNEKLFF
TRBV20-1	NA	TRBJ2-7	CSARSADWTISYEQYF
TRBV12-3/TRBV12-4	NA	TRBJ2-1	CASSLVASGGWDEQFF
TRBV4-3	NA	TRBJ1-5	CASSQDPGPYQPQHF
TRBV20-1	NA	TRBJ2-1	CSARDRPGGNEQFF
TRBV5-8	NA	TRBJ1-1	CASSSEAPDTEAFF
TRBV15	NA	TRBJ2-1	CATSHPKGPASDNEQFF
TRBV7-3	NA	TRBJ2-5	CASSLMGGQETQYF
TRBV9	NA	TRBJ2-3	CASSPPGGGAGDSTDTQYF
TRBV29-1	NA	TRBJ2-5	CSVVGEETQYF
TRBV27	medium-sized	TRBJ1-5	CASSLGTTQPQHF
TRBV6-2/TRBV6-3	NA	TRBJ1-2	CASSYRDNYGYTF
TRBV29-1	NA	TRBJ2-1	CSARTSGGNEQFF
TRBV27	NA	TRBJ1-1	CASSWGSGTEAFF
TRBV7-9	NA	TRBJ1-5	CASSQNPSQPQHF
TRBV29-1	NA	TRBJ2-1	CSVEDPPVKSSYNEQFF
TRBV12-3/TRBV12-4	NA	TRBJ1-2	CASSFSDGYTF
TRBV4-3	NA	TRBJ2-2	CASSQEQGAGGELFF
TRBV9	NA	TRBJ2-5	CASSVGGEGFGTQYF
TRBV5-1	NA	TRBJ2-3	CASSGDLRTDTQYF
TRBV27	NA	TRBJ2-7	CASSFGQGGEQYF
TRBV20-1	NA	TRBJ2-7	CSARGSGSLGEQYF
TRBV7-9	NA	TRBJ2-4	CASSLEAGIAKNIQYF
TRBV9	NA	TRBJ2-1	CASSVARVLGSYNEQFF
TRBV11-1	NA	TRBJ2-5	CASSPRRGGADEAQYF
TRBV20-1	NA	TRBJ2-2	CSADTVPGELFF
TRBV20-1	NA	TRBJ1-1	CSARGPTALNTEAFF
TRBV4-1	NA	TRBJ1-1	CASSQTGVEAFF
TRBV9	NA	TRBJ2-1	CASSPSGGAWDNEQFF
TRBV2	NA	TRBJ1-5	CASSENYGQGLNTQPQHF
TRBV6-2/TRBV6-3	NA	TRBJ2-1	CASSYQGIYNEQFF
TRBV7-6	NA	TRBJ2-2	CASSLVAENTGELFF
TRBV15	NA	TRBJ2-1	CATSRGLAGVGNEQFF
TRBV20-1	NA	TRBJ2-1	CSASGDRLNNEQFF
TRBV19	NA	TRBJ1-1	CASSAGTGNTEAFF
TRBV6-2/TRBV6-3	NA	TRBJ2-7	CASRKDRVSYEQYF
TRBV27	NA	TRBJ1-2	CASRDRPNYGYTF
TRBV2	NA	TRBJ2-1	CASRGTDYNEQFF
TRBV7-9	NA	TRBJ1-1	CASSSRDRNWVGAEAFF
TRBV29-1	NA	TRBJ2-7	CSVDSGLSSYEQYF
TRBV19	NA	TRBJ2-1	CASSIFPGTYNEQFF
TRBV9	NA	TRBJ1-2	CASSVGGGSSGYTF
TRBV30	NA	TRBJ1-5	CAWSYRVGNQPQHF
TRBV28	NA	TRBJ2-3	CASSLRPEDTQYF
TRBV27	NA	TRBJ2-2	CASSLMTNTGELFF
TRBV11-2	NA	TRBJ2-5	CASSLDPLPAGGEETQYF
TRBV12-3/TRBV12-4	NA	TRBJ1-4	CASTLAGINEKLFF
TRBV29-1	NA	TRBJ2-5	CSVEGGLESGETQYF